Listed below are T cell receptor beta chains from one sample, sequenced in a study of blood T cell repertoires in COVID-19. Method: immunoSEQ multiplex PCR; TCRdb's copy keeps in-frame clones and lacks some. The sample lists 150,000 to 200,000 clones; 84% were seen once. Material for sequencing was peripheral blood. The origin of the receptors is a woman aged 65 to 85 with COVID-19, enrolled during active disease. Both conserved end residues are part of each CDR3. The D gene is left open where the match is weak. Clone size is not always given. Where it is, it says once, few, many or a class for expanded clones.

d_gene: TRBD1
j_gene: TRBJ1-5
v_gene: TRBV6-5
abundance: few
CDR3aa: CASSRGTGYQPQHF
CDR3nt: TGTGCCAGCAGCCGGGGGACAGGGTATCAGCCCCAGCATTTT

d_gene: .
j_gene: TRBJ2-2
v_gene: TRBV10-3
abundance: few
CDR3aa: CAISEPKGLSDTGELFF
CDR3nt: TGTGCCATCAGTGAGCCTAAGGGGCTATCAGACACCGGGGAGCTGTTTTTT

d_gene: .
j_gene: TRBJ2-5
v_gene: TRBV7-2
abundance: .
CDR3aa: CASSLEAGLLGTQYF
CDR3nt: TGTGCCAGCAGCTTAGAGGCGGGACTCTTAGGGACCCAGTACTTC

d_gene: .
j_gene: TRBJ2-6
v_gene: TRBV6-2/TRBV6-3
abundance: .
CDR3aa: CASSHGLGLSGANVLTF
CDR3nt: TGTGCCAGCAGTCATGGACTGGGACTCTCTGGGGCCAACGTCCTGACTTTC

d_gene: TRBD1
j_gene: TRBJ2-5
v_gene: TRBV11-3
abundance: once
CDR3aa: CASSLRTGEDETQYF
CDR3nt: TGTGCCAGCAGCCTCCGGACAGGGGAGGATGAGACCCAGTACTTC

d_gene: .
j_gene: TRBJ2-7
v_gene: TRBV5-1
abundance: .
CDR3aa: CASSLSPQGRRTLVHEQYF
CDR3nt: TGCGCCAGCAGCTTGTCCCCACAGGGTCGTCGGACTCTCGTCCACGAGCAGTACTTC

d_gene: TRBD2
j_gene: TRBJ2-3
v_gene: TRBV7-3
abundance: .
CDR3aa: CASSLTSGAQTDTQYF
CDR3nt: TGTGCCAGCAGCTTAACTAGCGGGGCTCAGACAGATACGCAGTATTTT

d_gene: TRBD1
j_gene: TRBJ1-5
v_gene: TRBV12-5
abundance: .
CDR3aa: CASLGGFHQPQHF
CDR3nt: TGTGCTAGTTTAGGGGGCTTCCATCAGCCCCAGCATTTT

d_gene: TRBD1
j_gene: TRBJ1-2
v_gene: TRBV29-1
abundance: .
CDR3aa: CSVETTDRDSNYGYTF
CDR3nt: TGCAGCGTTGAAACAACCGACAGGGATTCTAACTATGGCTACACCTTC

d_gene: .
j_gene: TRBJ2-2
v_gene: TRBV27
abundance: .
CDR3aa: CASSLLKNTGELFF
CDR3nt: TGTGCCAGCAGCCTCTTAAAGAACACCGGGGAGCTGTTTTTT

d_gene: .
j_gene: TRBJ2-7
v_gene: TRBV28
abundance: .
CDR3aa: CASRNDRSYEQYF
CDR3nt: TGTGCCAGCAGAAACGACAGGTCTTACGAGCAGTACTTC